The entry below gives a single T cell receptor (beta chain) sequence along with its context. This CDR3 is 14 amino acids long. Germline loops: CDR1 SGHTA, CDR2 FQGNSA. Trimming took 5 bases from V and 1 from J, leaving 12 bases between them. The time point denotes: persistent/refractory GD, antithyroid drugs over 5 years with positive TRAb. Extracted PBMC RNA gave rise to the TCR library. In building TCR beta libraries, iRepertoire HTBI primers were used together with Arm-PCR of CDR3 regions. TCRdb used MiXCR to reprocess the multiplex PCR reads, holding one entry per CDR3 protein. The table lists 300,000 to 500,000 distinct CDR3 sequences, roughly 20% of them singletons. The data were obtained in a study of regulatory T cells in long-lasting Graves disease.

This specimen consisted of peripheral blood mononuclear cells (PBMCs), obtained when the disease was refractory, from a patient treated with antithyroid drugs. The genes are TRBV7-2 and TRBJ2-7, with D tentatively TRBD2 (6 bases). This receptor was taken from a female donor with Graves disease. The CDR3 region has the DNA TGTGCCAGCAGCGGTAGGCGGGGATCCTACGAGCAGTACTTC. Its translation: CASSGRRGSYEQYF.